Reported below is one T cell receptor (beta chain). This receptor's antigen is unknown. No qualities accompany the bases; no much larger clone lies one base away. The data belong to a study of blood T cell repertoires in COVID-19 (dated by TCRdb to the early 2020s). Background on the whole study: Samples covering the acute and convalescent phases of COVID-19 were provided by collaborators in the United States, Italy and Spain. Nearly every sample came with metadata listing a de-identified subject ID, COVID-19 status, age in years and sex. HLA class I and class II types, where available, came from metadata supplied by the sample provider rather than from assay-based typing. The samples were drawn from two sources: the first 160 participants of the ongoing ImmuneRACE study, and approximately 1,300 subjects contributed by 6 global collaborators. The repertoires were released in a freely available public database intended as a resource for research on the immune response to SARS-CoV-2. Deeply sampled blood TCRbeta repertoires from subjects exposed to, actively infected with, or recovered from COVID-19 were included in the dataset. The prospective study material was composed of cDNA or gDNA derived from T cells, B-cell-depleted T cells, or PBMCs.

TCRbeta CDR3 regions were amplified from genomic DNA using the immunoSEQ Assay, a bias-controlled multiplex PCR. The original methods were these. The number of nucleated cells in each sample was estimated from the amplification of reference gene primers within the assay. To quantify the absolute abundance of each unique TCRbeta CDR3 rearrangement, sequence reads were collapsed and filtered. For each sample, productive Simpson clonality was calculated by taking the square root of Simpson's diversity index across productive rearrangements. TCRdb took this table from immuneACCESS and kept in-frame rearrangements with V and J called. Such tables lack part of the clones; where checked against another copy, unresolved V genes explain under half of the gap, and the rest is unexplained. The D gene and trimming were derived from the DNA, and the V and J assignments and clone size from that table. The sample contains around 300,000 clones, 88% of them found a single time. The ten largest account for about 9.8% of the sample.

General conclusions and limits of the study: How much clinical and demographic metadata was included differed by source and by participant, and the metadata was provided uncurated.

The collaborating institutions used their own protocols to collect whole blood in K2EDTA tubes. For TCRbeta analysis, collaborators shipped samples as frozen whole blood, isolated PBMCs, or DNA extracted from either of those sample types. Looking up the germline V gene yields CDR1 SGDLS and CDR2 YYNGEE. For this chain, trimming is 3 bases at the V end and 2 bases at the J end, and the number of junction bases without a gene match is 7. The CDR3, cysteine through phenylalanine, is 16 amino acids long. Kept here is only the CDR3 DNA, which spans 48 bases and is read in frame from base 1. The chain is assembled from TRBV9 and TRBJ2-5, and 10 bases in between align with TRBD2. This receptor was obtained from a man in his late teens or twenties with active or convalescent COVID-19. The sequencing input was peripheral blood. At the DNA level, the sequence is TGTGCCAGCAGCGGTCCTTTAGCGGGGGGTCAAGAGACCCAGTACTTC. The resulting protein is CASSGPLAGGQETQYF.